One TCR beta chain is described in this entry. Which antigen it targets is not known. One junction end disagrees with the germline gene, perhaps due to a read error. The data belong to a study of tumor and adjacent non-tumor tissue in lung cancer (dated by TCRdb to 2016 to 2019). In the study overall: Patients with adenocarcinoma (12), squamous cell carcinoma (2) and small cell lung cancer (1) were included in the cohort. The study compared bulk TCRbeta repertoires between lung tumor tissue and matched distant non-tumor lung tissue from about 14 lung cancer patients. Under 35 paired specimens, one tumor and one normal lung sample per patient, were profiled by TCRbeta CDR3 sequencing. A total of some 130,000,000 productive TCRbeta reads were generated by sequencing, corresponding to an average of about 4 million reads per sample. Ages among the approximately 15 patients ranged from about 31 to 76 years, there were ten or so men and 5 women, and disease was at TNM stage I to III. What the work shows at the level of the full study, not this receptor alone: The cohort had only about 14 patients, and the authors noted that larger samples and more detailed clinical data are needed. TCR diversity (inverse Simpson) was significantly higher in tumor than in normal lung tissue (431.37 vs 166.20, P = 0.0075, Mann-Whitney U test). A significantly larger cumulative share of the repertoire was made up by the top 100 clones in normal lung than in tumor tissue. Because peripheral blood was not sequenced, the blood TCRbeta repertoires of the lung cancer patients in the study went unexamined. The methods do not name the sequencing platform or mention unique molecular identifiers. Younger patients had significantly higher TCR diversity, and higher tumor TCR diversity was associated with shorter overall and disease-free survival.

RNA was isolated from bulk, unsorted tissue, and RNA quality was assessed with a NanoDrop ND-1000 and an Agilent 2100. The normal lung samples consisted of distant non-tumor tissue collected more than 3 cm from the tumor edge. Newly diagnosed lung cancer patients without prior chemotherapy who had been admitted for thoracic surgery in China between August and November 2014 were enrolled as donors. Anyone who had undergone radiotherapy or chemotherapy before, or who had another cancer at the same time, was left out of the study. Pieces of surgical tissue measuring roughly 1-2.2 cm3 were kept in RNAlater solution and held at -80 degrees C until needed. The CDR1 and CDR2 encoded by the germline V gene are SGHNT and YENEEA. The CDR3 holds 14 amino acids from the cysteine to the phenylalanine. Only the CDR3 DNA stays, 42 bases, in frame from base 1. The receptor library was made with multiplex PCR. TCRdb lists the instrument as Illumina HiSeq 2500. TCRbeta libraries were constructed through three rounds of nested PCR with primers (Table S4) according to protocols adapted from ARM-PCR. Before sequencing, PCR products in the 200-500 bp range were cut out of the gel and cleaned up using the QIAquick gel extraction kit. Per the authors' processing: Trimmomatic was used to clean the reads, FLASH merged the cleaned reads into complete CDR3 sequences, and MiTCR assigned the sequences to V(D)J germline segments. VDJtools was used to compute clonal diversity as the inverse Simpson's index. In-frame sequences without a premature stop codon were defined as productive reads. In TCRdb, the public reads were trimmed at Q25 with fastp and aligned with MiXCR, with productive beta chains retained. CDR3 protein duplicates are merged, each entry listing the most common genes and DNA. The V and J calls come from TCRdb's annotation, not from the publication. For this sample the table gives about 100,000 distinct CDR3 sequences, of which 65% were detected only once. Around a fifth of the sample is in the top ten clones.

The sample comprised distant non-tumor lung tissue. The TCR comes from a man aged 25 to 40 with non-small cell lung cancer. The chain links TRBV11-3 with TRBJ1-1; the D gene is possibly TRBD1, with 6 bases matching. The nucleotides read TGTGCTAGCAGCCCCCCAGGAGGGGACACTGTAGCTTTCTTT. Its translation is CASSPPGGDTVAFF.